The present T cell receptor beta chain was sequenced within a study of PD-L1 blockade in urothelial cancer. About the study: About nine tenths of the roughly 29 patients comprised males who had bladder-origin urothelial cancer.

Regarding time point: peripheral blood 6 weeks after treatment start. All patients handed over anywhere from 1 to 8 samples, pretreatment and on-treatment. Measured with immunoSEQ multiplex PCR; TCRdb has only the in-frame clones, and not every one. The repertoire consists of about 45,000 clones, with about 80% occurring once and the leading ten covering less than 15%. This clone appeared a few times. V lost 9 bases, J lost 5 bases, and 14 bases lay in between. The CDR3 is 12 residues long. Per germline, CDR1 MDHEN and CDR2 SYDVKM. The sequence was collected from a man between 60 and 70 years old with urothelial cancer. Sample: PBMCs, taken around atezolizumab (anti-PD-L1) treatment. The rearrangement links TRBV28 to TRBJ2-7; D perhaps matches TRBD2 (5 bases). This CDR3 reads CASKKTGDEQYF. CDR3 nucleotides: TGTGCCAGTAAGAAGACCGGGGACGAGCAGTACTTC.